The entry below describes one TCR beta chain. Its specificity is unknown. These data come from a study of T cell repertoires in aging, cancer and after chemotherapy. Looked up from germline, CDR1 is MNHEY and CDR2 is SMNVEV (reference sequence). V gave up 5 bases and J gave up 3 bases; unmatched junction bases: 5. The CDR3 is made up of 16 amino acids. A mixed TRB-A/B primer pool amplified rearranged TRB by multiplex touch-down PCR. TCRdb re-analysed the multiplex PCR reads in MiXCR, keeping a single row per CDR3 protein. The repertoire has under 8,500 distinct CDR3 sequences, more than 25% of them found once; the top ten carry roughly 3.5%. Peripheral blood genomic DNA, not sorted cells or RNA, was the template. Study-wide findings and caveats: Loss of evenness, beyond lost richness, contributed to age-related TCR diversity decline in cancer patients.

This rearrangement joins TRBV27 to TRBJ2-4; 12 positions agree with TRBD1. The receptor comes from a human donor in good health. The source material was blood. In DNA form, the CDR3 reads TGTGCCAGCAGTAGCGGGACAGGGGGCGGCAAAAACATTCAGTACTTC. Encoded protein: CASSSGTGGGKNIQYF.